This TCR beta chain stems from a study of blood T cell repertoires in COVID-19. The overall study: Some COVID-19 samples were acute and others convalescent; all came from the United States, Italy and Spain. PBMCs, B-cell-depleted T cells, or T cells provided the cDNA or gDNA that made up the material.

The CDR3 is made up of 14 amino acids. Trimming took 4 bases from V and 7 from J, leaving 12 bases between them. Germline values: CDR1 SGDLS, CDR2 YYNGEE. Methods used by the authors: Amplification of reference gene primers provided the estimated nucleated cell counts. The protocol was immunoSEQ multiplex PCR, while the TCRdb copy is restricted to in-frame clones and leaves out a portion. That table gives V, J and clone size, and the DNA gave D and trimming. The profile shows more than 130,000 clones, about nine tenths of them singletons. The rearrangement links TRBV9 to TRBJ1-6; maybe TRBD1 (5 bases). The receptor was derived from a man aged 50 to 60 with active or convalescent COVID-19. The source material was peripheral blood. CDR3 DNA sequence: TGTGCCAGCAGCCTAGCCGGGGGAAATTCACCCCTCCACTTT. Residues: CASSLAGGNSPLHF.